The 9 T cell receptor beta chains given below trace back to one sample, sequenced in a study of blood T cell repertoires in COVID-19. The table came from immunoSEQ multiplex PCR; TCRdb's copy has only in-frame clones and leaves some out. The sample holds over 100,000 clones, about 87% seen once. Sequencing was carried out using peripheral blood. These TCRs come from a woman aged 45-65 years with acute or convalescent COVID-19.

V is TRBV5-1 and J is TRBJ2-7; 12 nucleotides line up with TRBD1. The CDR3 sequence is 15 residues long. The J segment lost 11 bases and the V segment lost 0 bases, leaving 9 bases of the junction unmatched. Germline loops: CDR1 SGHRS, CDR2 YFSETQ. CDR3 DNA: TGCGCCAGCAGCTTGGAGGGACAGGGGGCGCCCCTTGAGTACTTC. It is translated as CASSLEGQGAPLEYF.

As regards this clone: A junction end diverges from the germline sequence, so it may reflect a read error. The chain joins TRBV11-2 to TRBJ2-3, with D possibly being TRBD1 (6 bases). This CDR3 has 13 amino acids. Germline values: CDR1 SGHAT, CDR2 FQNNGV. The CDR3 bases are TGTGCCAGCAGCTTAGAGGCAGGGGACCCGCCGAATTTT. Its translation is CASSLEAGDPPNF.

The chain has TRBV10-3 and TRBJ1-1; D ambiguous. The germline CDR1 and CDR2 sequences are ENHRY and SYGVKD. V lost 5 bases and J 4 bases, leaving 14 bases between the germline ends. The CDR3 consists of 14 residues. The CDR3 spells CAISPSSRSTEAFF. CDR3 DNA: TGTGCCATCAGTCCTTCGTCGAGGAGCACTGAAGCTTTCTTT.

This clone was observed a handful of times. V is TRBV7-9 and J is TRBJ1-4; 9 bases line up with TRBD1. The CDR3 has 17 residues. Germline lookup yields CDR1 SEHNR and CDR2 FQNEAQ (reference sequence). Trimming removed 1 base from V and 2 bases from J; junction bases left unmatched: 5. The CDR3 spells CASSLVRGTGTNEKLFF. The CDR3 DNA follows: TGTGCCAGCAGCTTAGTCAGAGGGACAGGGACTAATGAAAAACTGTTTTTT. The full variable domain, with the rest looked up from reference TRBV7-9 and TRBJ1-4, is DTGVSQNPRHKITKRGQNVTFRCDPISEHNRLYWYRQTLGQGPEFLTYFQNEAQLEKSRLLSDRFSAERPKGSFSTLEIQRTEQGDSAMYLCASSLVRGTGTNEKLFFGSGTQLSVL.

The chain joins TRBV9 to TRBJ1-1, with unresolved D. V was pared by 0 bases and J by 2 bases, with 8 bases between. Per the germline V gene, CDR1 is SGDLS and CDR2 is YYNGEE. The CDR3 is 14 amino acids. This CDR3 is CASSVGPRNTEAFF. The CDR3 region has the DNA TGTGCCAGCAGCGTAGGGCCCCGCAACACTGAAGCTTTCTTT.

The chain joins TRBV6-5 to TRBJ1-5, with TRBD1 as a possible D gene (6 bases). Germline V CDR1 and CDR2: MNHEY, SVGAGI. The CDR3 consists of 13 residues. V lost 4 bases and J lost 4, with 8 bases in between. In DNA, the CDR3 is TGTGCCAGCAGTTTACAGGGAAATCAGCCCCAGCATTTT. Translating it yields CASSLQGNQPQHF.

The chain recombines TRBV10-3 with TRBJ1-1; TRBD1 matches at 10 bases. Losses at the gene ends were 5 bases for V and 2 bases for J; bases not matched to a gene: 8. Germline lookup yields CDR1 ENHRY and CDR2 SYGVKD. The CDR3 runs to 16 residues. DNA for the CDR3: TGTGCCATCAGTAGTACCGGGACAGGGGATAACACTGAAGCTTTCTTT. Protein sequence: CAISSTGTGDNTEAFF.

This chain connects TRBV2 to TRBJ2-1; 8 nucleotides match TRBD2. Germline assignment: CDR1 SNHLY and CDR2 FYNNEI. There are 16 residues in the CDR3. With V trimmed by 8 bases and J by 5 bases, 14 bases remained unmatched. CDR3 region: CASRRGDAPPNNEQFF. CDR3 bases: TGTGCCAGCCGGCGGGGGGACGCTCCACCGAACAATGAGCAGTTCTTC.

The chain employs TRBV3-1 (or the pseudogene TRBV3-2) and TRBJ2-3; 10 bases fit TRBD2. J lost 6 bases, V lost 4 bases, and 7 bases had no gene match. The CDR3 covers 15 residues. Germline CDR1 reads LGHDT; CDR2 reads YNNKEL (reference sequence). The CDR3 sequence: CASSRSGGPGDTQYF. DNA of the CDR3: TGTGCCAGCAGCCGTAGCGGGGGGCCGGGGGATACGCAGTATTTT.